The next 20 T cell receptor beta chains were all read from a single sample in a study of T cell responses to AZD1222 COVID-19 vaccine. Generated by immunoSEQ multiplex PCR, the TCRdb table keeps only in-frame clones and is missing some. The profile shows about 70,000 clones, approximately 86% of them singletons. The specimen comprised peripheral blood, sampled on day 0 of MenACWY control vaccination. These receptors all stem from an adult in good health.

This chain connects TRBV5-6 to TRBJ1-6; D gene ambiguous. Germline-derived CDR1 and CDR2 are SGHDT and YYEEEE. The CDR3 has 16 residues. Between the trimmed V and J ends, which lost 0 bases and 0 bases, there was a span of 7 bases. CDR3 residues: CASSLDRSSYNSPLHF. The CDR3 region has the DNA TGTGCCAGCAGCTTGGACCGCAGCTCCTATAATTCACCCCTCCACTTT.

The table lists this clone with a few counts. The rearrangement joins TRBV11-3 to TRBJ1-5, with no clear D. CDR1 is SGHNT and CDR2 is YENEEA in the germline V gene. V lost 0 bases and J lost 9, with 9 bases in between. The length of the CDR3 is 13 residues. The CDR3 is CASSLDNSAPQHF. CDR3 nucleotide sequence: TGTGCCAGCAGCTTAGACAATTCGGCGCCCCAGCATTTT.

This clone was recorded a few times. This sequence joins TRBV9 and TRBJ1-1, with D unresolved. The germline gives CDR1 SGDLS, CDR2 YYNGEE. Trimming stripped 0 bases from V and 1 base from J, with 13 bases between. This CDR3 comprises 16 residues. The CDR3 here is CASSVDFRVRNTEAFF. The DNA for the CDR3 is TGTGCCAGCAGCGTAGATTTCCGGGTAAGGAACACTGAAGCTTTCTTT. Supplemented by reference TRBV9 and TRBJ1-1, the full variable domain reads DSGVTQTPKHLITATGQRVTLRCSPRSGDLSVYWYQQSLDQGLQFLIQYYNGEERAKGNILERFSAQQFPDLHSELNLSSLELGDSALYFCASSVDFRVRNTEAFFGQGTRLTVV.

The rearrangement joins TRBV7-9 to TRBJ1-1, with D unclear. The CDR3 is made up of 14 amino acids. Germline assignment: CDR1 SEHNR and CDR2 FQNEAQ (reference sequence). The V end was cut by 3 bases, the J end by 5 bases, with 13 bases between. The CDR3 nucleotides read TGTGCCAGCAGCTTCGGAGGGCGGAAGACTGAAGCTTTCTTT. Translation gives CASSFGGRKTEAFF.

The chain couples TRBV27 to TRBJ1-5, with 8 bases identical to TRBD1. This CDR3 has 15 residues. J gave up 4 bases and V 4 bases, and 6 bases lay outside the gene matches. Germline V CDR1 and CDR2: MNHEY, SMNVEV (reference sequence). This chain's CDR3 is CASSYRTGPNQPQHF. In nucleotides, the CDR3 is TGTGCCAGCAGTTACCGGACAGGGCCGAATCAGCCCCAGCATTTT.

CDR3 coding DNA: TGCGCCAGCAGCGGCAACGGGGGTCCTAAAATGGAGCAGTACTTC. Encoded protein: CASSGNGGPKMEQYF. This rearrangement joins TRBV5-1 to TRBJ2-7; tentatively, D is TRBD2 (6 bases). The CDR3 has 15 residues. V dropped 4 bases and J dropped 7 bases, with 21 bases sitting between them. The germline V gene has CDR1 SGHRS and CDR2 YFSETQ.

The count of this clone is one. The genes are TRBV28 and TRBJ2-7; TRBD1 is a possible D gene (6 bases). The CDR3 length is 14 residues. V gave up 6 bases and J gave up 1 base, with 13 bases separating them. Germline V gives CDR1 MDHEN, CDR2 SYDVKM. For the CDR3, the DNA is TGTGCCAGCAGCGGACAGACTTTTTCCTACGAGCAGTACTTC. Amino acid sequence: CASSGQTFSYEQYF.

This chain links TRBV15 with TRBJ1-1, with TRBD1 as a possible D gene (5 bases). Germline CDR1 is LNHNV and CDR2 is YYDKDF (reference sequence). Between the trimmed V and J ends, which lost 5 bases and 0 bases, there was a span of 10 bases. This CDR3 is 14 amino acids long. Here the CDR3 reads CATSWGSVNTEAFF. CDR3 bases: TGTGCCACCAGCTGGGGCAGTGTGAACACTGAAGCTTTCTTT. Filled out from reference TRBV15 and TRBJ1-1, the complete variable domain reads DAMVIQNPRYQVTQFGKPVTLSCSQTLNHNVMYWYQQKSSQAPKLLFHYYDKDFNNEADTPDNFQSRRPNTSFCFLDIRSPGLGDTAMYLCATSWGSVNTEAFFGQGTRLTVV.

This chain links TRBV5-5 with TRBJ2-3; no reliable D call. The CDR3 has 12 residues. Germline CDR1 SGHKS, CDR2 YYEKEE (reference sequence). Trimming took 2 bases from V and 0 from J, leaving 1 base between them. The CDR3 reads CASSFSTDTQYF. The DNA of the CDR3 is TGTGCCAGCAGCTTTAGCACAGATACGCAGTATTTT.

The CDR3 reads CASSSTQGGGYTF. The CDR3 bases are TGTGCCAGCAGCTCCACACAGGGGGGTGGCTACACCTTC. This chain uses TRBV11-3 with TRBJ1-2; 8 bases match TRBD1. Per germline, CDR1 SGHNT and CDR2 YENEEA. V trimming: 4 bases; J trimming: 7 bases; junction bases outside the gene matches: 5. The CDR3 contains 13 residues. Variable domain in full (rest from reference TRBV11-3 and TRBJ1-2): EAGVVQSPRYKIIEKKQPVAFWCNPISGHNTLYWYLQNLGQGPELLIRYENEEAVDDSQLPKDRFSAERLKGVDSTLKIQPAELGDSAVYLCASSSTQGGGYTFGSGTRLTVV.

The gene calls are TRBV6-2 or TRBV6-3 and TRBJ2-1; D not resolved. Trimming cost V 2 bases and J 3 bases, with 11 bases left between them. The germline CDR1 and CDR2 sequences are MNHEY and SVGEGT. This CDR3 is 15 amino acids long. CDR3 nucleotides: TGTGCCAGCAGTTACAGGTCAGACATCTACAATGAGCAGTTCTTC. Protein sequence: CASSYRSDIYNEQFF.

This chain connects TRBV5-4 to TRBJ2-7; 8 bases match TRBD2. Germline CDR1 reads SGHNT; CDR2 reads YYREEE (reference sequence). This CDR3 comprises 14 residues. Trimming cost V 4 bases and J 6 bases; bases outside gene matches: 9. CDR3 nucleotide sequence: TGTGCCAGCAGCCCTCGGACTAGCTTAGCCGAGCAGTACTTC. This codes for CASSPRTSLAEQYF.

This clone is a singleton in its sample. V is TRBV30 and J is TRBJ1-2, with D unclear. Germline V CDR1 and CDR2: GTSNPN, SVGIG (reference sequence). V was shortened by 0 bases and J by 1 base, with 12 bases between the two germline ends. The CDR3 has 15 residues. CDR3 nucleotides: TGTGCCTGGAGTGTGAAGGGCAGGCTTAACTATGGCTACACCTTC. Residues: CAWSVKGRLNYGYTF.

The J gene is TRBJ1-1, the V gene TRBV5-4, with D unclear. The V end lost 1 base, the J end lost 12 bases, and 16 bases lay between the germline ends. The CDR3 is 13 amino acids. Germline V gene sequence: CDR1 SGHNT, CDR2 YYREEE (reference sequence). CDR3 amino acids: CASSLLLGQITFF. CDR3 nucleotide sequence: TGTGCCAGCAGCTTGTTGTTAGGCCAAATAACTTTCTTT.

In DNA form, the CDR3 reads TGTGCCAGCAGTGACAGGGGAGGGGGGACAGATACGCAGTATTTT. This codes for CASSDRGGGTDTQYF. The V gene is TRBV6-1, the J gene TRBJ2-3; D may be TRBD2 (7 bases). V dropped 3 bases and J dropped 3 bases, with 13 bases sitting between them. The CDR3 extends over 15 amino acids. Germline V gene data show CDR1 as MNHNS and CDR2 as SASEGT.

V is TRBV5-1 and J is TRBJ2-7; D may be TRBD2 (6 bases). V lost 9 bases and J 2 bases, leaving 15 bases between the germline ends. The CDR3 is 13 residues long. CDR1 SGHRS and CDR2 YFSETQ come from the germline V gene. Here the CDR3 DNA reads TGCGCCATCCACCGGGACTCACCCTACGAGCAGTACTTC. This translates into CAIHRDSPYEQYF.

This clone turned up a few times. V usage is TRBV5-1 and J usage is TRBJ1-5, with no clear D. This CDR3 has 14 amino acids. V was pared by 2 bases and J by 0 bases, with 6 bases between. Germline assignment: CDR1 SGHRS and CDR2 YFSETQ. This CDR3 reads CASSFGGSNQPQHF. In DNA, the CDR3 is TGCGCCAGCAGCTTTGGCGGTAGCAATCAGCCCCAGCATTTT.

The chain links TRBV18 to TRBJ2-5; 7 positions agree with TRBD1. The CDR3 has 16 amino acids. Germline values: CDR1 KGHSH, CDR2 LQKENI. V gave up 3 bases and J gave up 2 bases; unmatched junction bases: 9. The CDR3 loop reads CASSPVSGTAQETQYF. CDR3 DNA sequence: TGTGCCAGCTCACCGGTCTCCGGGACAGCTCAAGAGACCCAGTACTTC.

The rearrangement uses TRBV15 and TRBJ2-1; unclear D gene. Germline CDR1 reads LNHNV; CDR2 reads YYDKDF (reference sequence). The CDR3 is made up of 12 amino acids. V lost 1 base to trimming and J lost 3 bases, with 1 base between them. This CDR3 reads CATSRVYNEQFF. CDR3 nucleotide sequence: TGTGCCACCAGCAGAGTCTACAATGAGCAGTTCTTC.

The V and J genes are TRBV29-1 and TRBJ2-3, with 9 bases identical to TRBD2. CDR3 size: 21 residues. Germline CDR1 is SQVTM and CDR2 is ANQGSEA. V dropped 5 bases and J dropped 5; count of bases not matched to a gene: 29. The chain's CDR3 is CSVQTLRWPSGARLERDTQYF. The CDR3 DNA follows: TGCAGCGTTCAAACATTACGTTGGCCTAGCGGGGCCCGGCTTGAACGAGATACGCAGTATTTT.